Shown below are 30 T cell receptor beta chains from a single sample sequenced in a study of T cell responses to AZD1222 COVID-19 vaccine. Only in-frame clones appear in the TCRdb table, and some are missing; sequencing was by immunoSEQ multiplex PCR. The profile shows 150,000 to 200,000 clones, under 95% of them singletons. The source was peripheral blood, collected 28 days after the second AZD1222 dose. The origin of the receptors is an adult who received the AZD1222 COVID-19 vaccine.

The J gene is TRBJ2-1, the V gene TRBV11-1, with TRBD2 matching over 13 bases. The germline V gene has CDR1 SGHAT and CDR2 FQDESV (reference sequence). This CDR3 comprises 15 residues. The J segment lost 8 bases and the V segment lost 0 bases, leaving 1 base of the junction unmatched. The CDR3 nucleotides are TGTGCCAGCAGCTTAGCCGGACTAGCGGGGGATGAGCAGTTCTTC. This translates into CASSLAGLAGDEQFF. The whole variable domain, remainder taken from reference TRBV11-1 and TRBJ2-1, is EAEVAQSPRYKITEKSQAVAFWCDPISGHATLYWYRQILGQGPELLVQFQDESVVDDSQLPKDRFSAERLKGVDSTLKIQPAELGDSAMYLCASSLAGLAGDEQFFGPGTRLTVL.

The chain uses TRBV2 and TRBJ2-5; no definite D call. Germline V gene lookup returns CDR1 SNHLY and CDR2 FYNNEI. This CDR3 has 15 residues. V was clipped by 4 bases and J by 1 base, with 13 bases between them. CDR3 sequence reads: CASSGVTLSQETQYF. The CDR3, as DNA: TGTGCCAGCAGTGGAGTGACACTTTCCCAAGAGACCCAGTACTTC. The complete variable domain, with remaining parts taken from reference TRBV2 and TRBJ2-5, reads EPEVTQTPSHQVTQMGQEVILRCVPISNHLYFYWYRQILGQKVEFLVSFYNNEISEKSEIFDDQFSVERPDGSNFTLKIRSTKLEDSAMYFCASSGVTLSQETQYFGPGTRLLVL.

This clone has just one count. One end of the junction fails to match germline, which may point to a read error. The rearrangement joins TRBV4-2 to TRBJ1-3; D possibly corresponds to TRBD1 (6 bases). CDR1 and CDR2 from the germline V gene are LGHNA and YNFKEQ. This CDR3 comprises 11 residues. The CDR3 DNA reads as TGTGCCAGCAGCCCGGGACGGGGGCTTGACTTT. Translation gives CASSPGRGLDF.

V and J are TRBV5-1 and TRBJ2-3, with D unresolved. From germline, CDR1 is SGHRS and CDR2 YFSETQ. V shed 2 bases and J shed 6 bases, with 7 bases lying between them. The CDR3 has 12 amino acids. The CDR3 nucleotides read TGCGCCAGCAGCTTAATGCCGGATACGCAGTATTTT. Translated: CASSLMPDTQYF.

J is TRBJ1-6 and V is TRBV4-2; D unresolved. CDR1 is LGHNA and CDR2 is YNFKEQ in the germline V gene. V gave up 0 bases and J gave up 10 bases, with 19 bases separating them. CDR3 length: 17 residues. CDR3 loop: CASSQEILLRIGSPLHF. CDR3 nucleotide sequence: TGTGCCAGCAGCCAAGAAATTCTTCTAAGGATTGGGTCACCCCTCCACTTT.

The chain uses TRBV30 and TRBJ1-3; tentatively, D is TRBD1 (5 bases). The CDR3 is 13 residues long. V was clipped by 8 bases and J by 0 bases, with 11 bases between them. Germline V gives CDR1 GTSNPN, CDR2 SVGIG (reference sequence). The CDR3 sequence: CARDGGSGNTIYF. CDR3 coding DNA: TGTGCCCGGGATGGGGGCTCTGGAAACACCATATATTTT.

The rearrangement uses TRBV28 and TRBJ2-7; 7 nucleotides agree with TRBD2. V was pared by 7 bases and J by 1 base, with 4 bases of the junction left unmatched. CDR1 is MDHEN and CDR2 is SYDVKM in the germline V gene. The CDR3 is made up of 13 amino acids. CDR3 loop: CASTPGGSYEQYF. As DNA, the CDR3 is TGTGCCAGCACCCCCGGGGGGTCCTACGAGCAGTACTTC.

The V gene is TRBV19, the J gene TRBJ2-2, with 10 positions matching TRBD1. Germline V gene sequence: CDR1 LNHDA, CDR2 SQIVND (reference sequence). The CDR3 covers 15 residues. The V segment lost 6 bases and the J segment 4 bases; nucleotides outside the gene matches: 5. CDR3: CASRRQGAITGELFF. The CDR3 DNA reads as TGTGCCAGTAGGCGACAGGGGGCGATCACCGGGGAGCTGTTTTTT.

The genes are TRBV27 and TRBJ2-7, with no clear D. This CDR3 has 11 residues. CDR1 and CDR2 from the germline V gene are MNHEY and SMNVEV (reference sequence). With 7 bases removed from V and 6 bases from J, the gap between germline ends came to 10 bases. CDR3 sequence (DNA): TGTGCCAGCACCAATCGGAGCGAGCAGTACTTC. It translates to CASTNRSEQYF.

The chain has TRBV7-3 and TRBJ1-3; no clear D gene. Trimming took 4 bases from V and 0 from J, leaving 7 bases between them. Germline assignment: CDR1 SGHTA and CDR2 FQGTGA. The length of the CDR3 is 14 residues. The chain's CDR3 is CASSSGVSGNTIYF. For the CDR3, the DNA is TGTGCCAGCAGCTCCGGAGTCTCTGGAAACACCATATATTTT.

This chain links TRBV6-5 with TRBJ2-7; D possibly corresponds to TRBD2 (5 bases). Per germline, CDR1 MNHEY and CDR2 SVGAGI. V was shortened by 6 bases and J by 5 bases, with 11 bases between the two germline ends. The CDR3 spans 12 residues. CDR3 DNA sequence: TGTGCCAGCAGAGAGGGTTACAACGAGCAGTACTTC. It codes for CASREGYNEQYF.

The J gene is TRBJ2-5, the V gene TRBV6-2 or TRBV6-3; no clear D gene. The CDR3 length is 13 residues. V lost 6 bases to trimming and J lost 2 bases, with 10 bases between them. Germline V gene data show CDR1 as MNHEY and CDR2 as SVGEGT. CDR3 DNA: TGTGCCAGCAGCCCCACAGAGCAAGAGACCCAGTACTTC. Its protein is CASSPTEQETQYF.

V and J are TRBV5-1 and TRBJ2-2; 10 nucleotides match TRBD2. Germline lookup yields CDR1 SGHRS and CDR2 YFSETQ. V was clipped by 4 bases and J by 3 bases; unmatched bases: 6. The CDR3 is 16 amino acids. In DNA, the CDR3 is TGCGCCAGCAGCACGGGGACTAGCGCCTACACCGGGGAGCTGTTTTTT. Protein sequence: CASSTGTSAYTGELFF. Complete variable domain (other parts from reference TRBV5-1 and TRBJ2-2): KAGVTQTPRYLIKTRGQQVTLSCSPISGHRSVSWYQQTPGQGLQFLFEYFSETQRNKGNFPGRFSGRQFSNSRSEMNVSTLELGDSALYLCASSTGTSAYTGELFFGEGSRLTVL.

The rearrangement links TRBV2 to TRBJ1-5; 8 positions match TRBD1. Germline assignment: CDR1 SNHLY and CDR2 FYNNEI. With V trimmed by 5 bases and J by 1 base, 1 base remained unmatched. There are 14 residues in the CDR3. CDR3 loop: CASSRQGSNQPQHF. The CDR3 DNA reads as TGTGCCAGCAGTAGACAGGGGAGCAATCAGCCCCAGCATTTT.

The chain uses TRBV6-2 or TRBV6-3 and TRBJ2-1; TRBD2 aligns across 12 bases. There are 16 residues in the CDR3. The V and J ends lost 5 bases and 4 bases, in that order; junction bases with no gene match: 6. Germline values: CDR1 MNHEY, CDR2 SVGEGT. The CDR3 region is CASSPLTSGGYNEQFF. The CDR3 DNA sequence: TGTGCCAGCAGTCCCCTAACTAGCGGGGGGTACAATGAGCAGTTCTTC.

This rearrangement joins TRBV5-1 to TRBJ2-7; no clear D. Trimming took off 3 bases at V and 0 bases at J, with 13 bases between the two ends. This CDR3 comprises 15 residues. In germline, CDR1 is SGHRS, CDR2 YFSETQ. CDR3 DNA: TGCGCCAGCAGCTCGCATGGGCCGCCCTCCTACGAGCAGTACTTC. Translated, it gives CASSSHGPPSYEQYF.

The V call is TRBV12-3 or TRBV12-4, the J call TRBJ1-1; the D is unclear. Between the trimmed V and J ends, which lost 3 bases and 0 bases, there was a span of 2 bases. This CDR3 spans 12 amino acids. CDR3 nucleotide sequence: TGTGCCAGCAGTTTTGTGAACACTGAAGCTTTCTTT. Translated: CASSFVNTEAFF.

The V call is TRBV12-5, the J call TRBJ1-6; no clear D. The germline V and J ends were trimmed by 4 bases and 0 bases, with 13 bases remaining between them. Germline V gene data show CDR1 as LGHNT and CDR2 as FRNRAP. The CDR3 is made up of 17 amino acids. In DNA, the CDR3 is TGTGCTAGTGGTTCACCCGCCCTACACTCCTATAATTCACCCCTCCACTTT. It translates to CASGSPALHSYNSPLHF. Using reference TRBV12-5 and TRBJ1-6 for the parts outside the CDR3, the full variable domain is DARVTQTPRHKVTEMGQEVTMRCQPILGHNTVFWYRQTMMQGLELLAYFRNRAPLDDSGMPKDRFSAEMPDATLATLKIQPSEPRDSAVYFCASGSPALHSYNSPLHFGNGTRLTVT.

The V call is TRBV28, the J call TRBJ1-3, with D perhaps matching TRBD1 (6 bases). The CDR3 runs 15 residues. Trimming stripped 8 bases from V and 0 bases from J, with 14 bases between. CDR1 and CDR2 (germline): MDHEN, SYDVKM. The CDR3 protein is CASLAGHFSGNTIYF. The CDR3 DNA reads TGTGCCAGCCTAGCGGGACATTTCTCTGGAAACACCATATATTTT.

The rearrangement links TRBV25-1 to TRBJ2-1, with 9 nucleotides matching TRBD1. The CDR3 is made up of 14 amino acids. V gave up 4 bases and J gave up 7 bases; unmatched junction bases: 5. The germline CDR1 and CDR2 sequences are MGHDK and SYGVNS. CDR3 DNA: TGTGCCAGCAGTGGACAGGGGGGGAGGAATGAGCAGTTCTTC. The encoded protein is CASSGQGGRNEQFF.

The gene calls are TRBV5-1 and TRBJ2-5; 11 nucleotides match TRBD1. The CDR3 contains 15 residues. Per the germline V gene, CDR1 is SGHRS and CDR2 is YFSETQ. Losses at the gene ends were 4 bases for V and 5 bases for J; bases not matched to a gene: 7. The CDR3 loop is CASSLGQGGTETQYF. The CDR3 nucleotides are TGCGCCAGCAGCCTGGGACAGGGGGGGACGGAGACCCAGTACTTC.

This chain uses TRBV30 with TRBJ1-1; D not certain. V shed 4 bases and J shed 8 bases, with 17 bases lying between them. The CDR3 is 13 amino acids. Germline CDR1 and CDR2: GTSNPN and SVGIG (reference sequence). CDR3 coding DNA: TGTGCCTGGAATCCTGAGGGTGCGCCAGAAGCTTTCTTT. Its translation is CAWNPEGAPEAFF.

The count of this clone is one. The chain recombines TRBV2 with TRBJ1-2; 8 positions match TRBD1. J gave up 5 bases and V 5 bases, and 13 bases lay outside the gene matches. This CDR3 comprises 16 residues. Germline CDR1 and CDR2: SNHLY and FYNNEI. CDR3 bases: TGTGCCAGCAGTCGAACGCACTGGGACAGGAGATATGGCTACACCTTC. Its translation is CASSRTHWDRRYGYTF.

V gene TRBV7-8 combines with J gene TRBJ1-4, with TRBD1 identical over 7 bases. Germline CDR1 SGHVS, CDR2 FQNEAQ. The ends lost 6 bases at V and 3 bases at J; junction bases unmatched: 7. CDR3 length equals 15 residues. This chain's CDR3 is CASRQGGAANEKLFF. For the CDR3, the DNA is TGTGCCAGCAGGCAAGGGGGCGCGGCTAATGAAAAACTGTTTTTT.

The V and J genes are TRBV28 and TRBJ1-5; possible D gene TRBD1, 5 bases. V lost 5 bases and J 7 bases, leaving 12 bases between the germline ends. Germline CDR1 and CDR2: MDHEN and SYDVKM. The CDR3 length is 13 residues. This chain's CDR3 is CASSPPPGQPQHF. Here the CDR3 DNA reads TGTGCCAGCAGTCCACCTCCAGGGCAGCCCCAGCATTTT.

This clone was detected only once. The genes are TRBV3-1 (or the pseudogene TRBV3-2) and TRBJ1-5, with unresolved D. Germline CDR1 reads LGHDT; CDR2 reads YNNKEL (reference sequence). The CDR3 spans 13 residues. Trimming stripped 4 bases from V and 3 bases from J, with 7 bases between. The CDR3 sequence is CASSPGFNQPQHF. CDR3 coding DNA: TGTGCCAGCAGCCCGGGGTTCAATCAGCCCCAGCATTTT.

The chain links TRBV12-3 or TRBV12-4 to TRBJ1-5; unclear D gene. The V end was cut by 2 bases, the J end by 9 bases, with 11 bases between. This CDR3 contains 13 residues. CDR3 nucleotide sequence: TGTGCCAGCAGTTTATTACTGCCGAGGCCCCAGCATTTT. Amino acid sequence: CASSLLLPRPQHF.

In its sample, this clone was seen once. The chain combines TRBV6-5 with TRBJ2-1, with 8 bases that match TRBD1. The CDR3 has 14 residues. With 5 bases clipped from V and 7 bases from J, the junction kept 7 bases outside the gene matches. Germline loops: CDR1 MNHEY, CDR2 SVGAGI. CDR3 nucleotides: TGTGCCAGCAGTAGGGACAGGATCCAAAATGAGCAGTTCTTC. Translation gives CASSRDRIQNEQFF.

The chain uses TRBV28 and TRBJ1-2; D is uncertain. This CDR3 has 14 residues. The V and J ends lost 3 bases and 3 bases respectively, with 11 bases between them. Germline assignment: CDR1 MDHEN and CDR2 SYDVKM. The CDR3 is CASSFREWDYGYTF. The CDR3 region has the DNA TGTGCCAGCAGTTTTCGGGAATGGGACTATGGCTACACCTTC.

The chain recombines TRBV4-3 with TRBJ1-6; TRBD1 matches 8 bases. Per the germline V gene, CDR1 is LGHNA and CDR2 is YSLEER. V trimming: 3 bases; J trimming: 5 bases; junction bases outside the gene matches: 6. This CDR3 has 16 amino acids. CDR3 sequence: CASSQDYRGNNSPLHF. The CDR3 DNA reads TGCGCCAGCAGCCAGGACTACAGGGGGAATAATTCACCCCTCCACTTT.